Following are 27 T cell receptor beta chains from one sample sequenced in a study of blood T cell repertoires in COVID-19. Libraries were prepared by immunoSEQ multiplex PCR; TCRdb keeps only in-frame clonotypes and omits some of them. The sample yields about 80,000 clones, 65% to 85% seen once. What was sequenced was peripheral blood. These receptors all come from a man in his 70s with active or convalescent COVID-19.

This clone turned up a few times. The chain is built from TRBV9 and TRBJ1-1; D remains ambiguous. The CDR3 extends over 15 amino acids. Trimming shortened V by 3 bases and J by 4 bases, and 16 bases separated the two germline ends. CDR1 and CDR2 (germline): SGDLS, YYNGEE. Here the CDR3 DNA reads TGTGCCAGCAGCGCCCTTGTACGGGGAACCACTGAAGCTTTCTTT. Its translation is CASSALVRGTTEAFF. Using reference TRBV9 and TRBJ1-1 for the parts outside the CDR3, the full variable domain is DSGVTQTPKHLITATGQRVTLRCSPRSGDLSVYWYQQSLDQGLQFLIQYYNGEERAKGNILERFSAQQFPDLHSELNLSSLELGDSALYFCASSALVRGTTEAFFGQGTRLTVV.

The CDR3 coding sequence is TGTGCCAGCAGTGCCCCCTCGGGGGGGAGCCTCGAAGCTTTCTTT. This encodes CASSAPSGGSLEAFF. The chain couples TRBV28 to TRBJ1-1, with a weak D call TRBD1 (5 bases). Looked up from germline, CDR1 is MDHEN and CDR2 is SYDVKM. V was shortened by 5 bases and J by 8 bases, with 21 bases between the two germline ends. CDR3 size: 15 residues.

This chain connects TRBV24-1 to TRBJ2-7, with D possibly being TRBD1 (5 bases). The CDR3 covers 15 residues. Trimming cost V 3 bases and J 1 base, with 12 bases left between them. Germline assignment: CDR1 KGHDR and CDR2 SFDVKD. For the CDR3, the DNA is TGTGCCACCAGTGATCCTCACGACAGTTCCTACGAGCAGTACTTC. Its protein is CATSDPHDSSYEQYF.

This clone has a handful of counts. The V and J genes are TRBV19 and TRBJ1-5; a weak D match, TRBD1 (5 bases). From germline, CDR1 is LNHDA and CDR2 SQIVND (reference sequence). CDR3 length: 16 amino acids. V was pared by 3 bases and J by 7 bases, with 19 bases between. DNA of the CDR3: TGTGCCAGTAGTATTACAGGAGACGGCGGAATACAGCCCCAGCATTTT. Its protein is CASSITGDGGIQPQHF.

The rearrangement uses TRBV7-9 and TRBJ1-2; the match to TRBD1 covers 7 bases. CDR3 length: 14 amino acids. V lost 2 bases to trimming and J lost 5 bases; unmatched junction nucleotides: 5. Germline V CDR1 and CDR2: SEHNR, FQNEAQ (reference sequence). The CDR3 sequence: CASSLSTGVYGYTF. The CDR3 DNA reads TGTGCCAGCAGCTTAAGTACAGGGGTGTATGGCTACACCTTC.

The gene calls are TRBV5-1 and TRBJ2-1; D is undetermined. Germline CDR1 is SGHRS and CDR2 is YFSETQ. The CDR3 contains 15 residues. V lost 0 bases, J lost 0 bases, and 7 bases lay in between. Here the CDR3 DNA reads TGCGCCAGCAGCTTGGCCACGAGCTCCTACAATGAGCAGTTCTTC. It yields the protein CASSLATSSYNEQFF.

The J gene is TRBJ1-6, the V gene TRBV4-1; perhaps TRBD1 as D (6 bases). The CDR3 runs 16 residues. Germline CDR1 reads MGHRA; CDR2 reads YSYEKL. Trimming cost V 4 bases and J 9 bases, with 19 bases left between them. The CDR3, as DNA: TGCGCCAGCAGCCTCCTAGAAACAGGGTATGGTTCACCCCTCCACTTT. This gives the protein CASSLLETGYGSPLHF.

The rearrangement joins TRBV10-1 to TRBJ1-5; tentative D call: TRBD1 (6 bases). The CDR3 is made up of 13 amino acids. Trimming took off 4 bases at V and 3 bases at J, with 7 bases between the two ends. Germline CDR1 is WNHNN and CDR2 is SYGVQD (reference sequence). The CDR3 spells CASSAGVNQPQHF. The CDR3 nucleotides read TGCGCCAGCAGTGCAGGGGTCAATCAGCCCCAGCATTTT.

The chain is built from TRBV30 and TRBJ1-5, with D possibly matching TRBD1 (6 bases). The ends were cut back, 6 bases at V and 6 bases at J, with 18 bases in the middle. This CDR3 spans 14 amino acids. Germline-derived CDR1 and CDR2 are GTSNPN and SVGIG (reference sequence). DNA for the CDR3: TGTGCCTGCAACAGGGAGGGCGGAGGTCAGCCCCAGCATTTT. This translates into CACNREGGGQPQHF.

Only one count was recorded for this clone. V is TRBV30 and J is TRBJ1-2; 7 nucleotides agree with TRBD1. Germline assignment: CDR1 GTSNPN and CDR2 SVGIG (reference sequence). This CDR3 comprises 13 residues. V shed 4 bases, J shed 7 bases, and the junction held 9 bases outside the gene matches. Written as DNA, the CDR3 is TGTGCCTGGACTACGGGGCAGGGGGTTGGCTACACCTTC. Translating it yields CAWTTGQGVGYTF.

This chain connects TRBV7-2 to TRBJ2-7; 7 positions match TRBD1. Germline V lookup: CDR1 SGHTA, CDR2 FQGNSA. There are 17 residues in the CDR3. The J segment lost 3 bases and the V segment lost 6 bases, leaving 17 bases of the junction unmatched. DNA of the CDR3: TGTGCCAGCAGTCGTTCCATGAGAGGGGGCTATAACTACGAGCAGTACTTC. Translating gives CASSRSMRGGYNYEQYF.

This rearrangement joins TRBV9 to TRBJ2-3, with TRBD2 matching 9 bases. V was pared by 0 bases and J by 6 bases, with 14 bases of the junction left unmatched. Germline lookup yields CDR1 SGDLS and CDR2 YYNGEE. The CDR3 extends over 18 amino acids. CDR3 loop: CASSVATPGAGGFDTQYF. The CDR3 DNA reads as TGTGCCAGCAGCGTAGCTACCCCCGGGGCGGGGGGGTTTGATACGCAGTATTTT.

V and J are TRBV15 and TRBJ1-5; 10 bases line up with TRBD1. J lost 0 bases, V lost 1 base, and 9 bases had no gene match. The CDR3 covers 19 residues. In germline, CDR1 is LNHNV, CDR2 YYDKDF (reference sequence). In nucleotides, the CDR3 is TGTGCCACCAGCAGAGGCCCGGGGACAGGGGATTATAGCAATCAGCCCCAGCATTTT. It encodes CATSRGPGTGDYSNQPQHF.

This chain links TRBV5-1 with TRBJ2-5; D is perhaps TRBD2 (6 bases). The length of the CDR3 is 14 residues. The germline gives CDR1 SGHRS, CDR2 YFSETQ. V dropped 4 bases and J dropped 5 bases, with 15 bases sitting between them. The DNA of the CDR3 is TGCGCCAGCAGCCCAGAGACCGCGGGGGAGACCCAGTACTTC. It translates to CASSPETAGETQYF.

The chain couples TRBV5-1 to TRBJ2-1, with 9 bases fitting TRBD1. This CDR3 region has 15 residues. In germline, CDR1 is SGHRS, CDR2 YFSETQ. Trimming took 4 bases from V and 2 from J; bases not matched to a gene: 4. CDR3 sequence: CASSLGQGTYNEQFF. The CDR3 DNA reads TGCGCCAGCAGCCTCGGACAGGGGACCTACAATGAGCAGTTCTTC. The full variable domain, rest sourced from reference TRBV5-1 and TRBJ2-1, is KAGVTQTPRYLIKTRGQQVTLSCSPISGHRSVSWYQQTPGQGLQFLFEYFSETQRNKGNFPGRFSGRQFSNSRSEMNVSTLELGDSALYLCASSLGQGTYNEQFFGPGTRLTVL.

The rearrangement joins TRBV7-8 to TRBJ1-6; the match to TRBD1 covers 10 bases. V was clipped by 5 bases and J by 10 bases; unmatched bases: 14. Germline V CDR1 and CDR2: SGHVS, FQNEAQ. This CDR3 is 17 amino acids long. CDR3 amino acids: CASSKPGTGVVRSPLHF. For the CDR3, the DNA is TGTGCCAGCAGCAAACCAGGGACAGGGGTGGTAAGGTCACCCCTCCACTTT.

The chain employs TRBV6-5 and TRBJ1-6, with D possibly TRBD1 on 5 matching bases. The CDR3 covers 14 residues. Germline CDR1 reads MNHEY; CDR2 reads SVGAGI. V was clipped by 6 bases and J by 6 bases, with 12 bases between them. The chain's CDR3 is CASRTQESNSPLHF. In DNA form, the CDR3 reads TGTGCCAGCAGGACACAGGAGTCTAATTCACCCCTCCACTTT.

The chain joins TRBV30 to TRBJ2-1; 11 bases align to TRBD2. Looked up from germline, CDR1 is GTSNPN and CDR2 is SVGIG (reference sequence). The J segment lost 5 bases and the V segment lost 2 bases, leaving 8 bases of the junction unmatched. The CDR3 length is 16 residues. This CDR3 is CAWSWGLAERDNEQFF. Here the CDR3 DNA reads TGTGCCTGGAGTTGGGGACTAGCGGAACGTGACAATGAGCAGTTCTTC.

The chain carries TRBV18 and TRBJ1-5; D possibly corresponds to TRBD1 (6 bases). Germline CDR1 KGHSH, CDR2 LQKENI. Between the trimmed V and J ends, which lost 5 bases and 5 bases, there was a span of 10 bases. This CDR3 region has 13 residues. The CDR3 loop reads CASSGGSDQPQHF. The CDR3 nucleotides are TGTGCCAGCTCAGGGGGCTCTGATCAGCCCCAGCATTTT. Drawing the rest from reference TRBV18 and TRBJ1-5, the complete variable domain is NAGVMQNPRHLVRRRGQEARLRCSPMKGHSHVYWYRQLPEEGLKFMVYLQKENIIDESGMPKERFSAEFPKEGPSILRIQQVVRGDSAAYFCASSGGSDQPQHFGDGTRLSIL.

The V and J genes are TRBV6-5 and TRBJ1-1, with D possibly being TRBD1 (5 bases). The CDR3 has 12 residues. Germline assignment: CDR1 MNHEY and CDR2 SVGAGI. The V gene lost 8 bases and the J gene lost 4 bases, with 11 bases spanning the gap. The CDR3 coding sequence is TGTGCCAGCGGGGCCGGGGGCACTGAAGCTTTCTTT. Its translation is CASGAGGTEAFF.

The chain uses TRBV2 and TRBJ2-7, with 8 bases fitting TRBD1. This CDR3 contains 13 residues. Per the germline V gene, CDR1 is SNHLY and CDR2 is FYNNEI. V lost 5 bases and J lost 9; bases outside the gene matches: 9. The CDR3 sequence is CASSYETGVVQYF. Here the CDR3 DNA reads TGTGCCAGCAGTTACGAGACAGGGGTAGTGCAGTACTTC. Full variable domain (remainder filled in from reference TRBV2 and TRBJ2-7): EPEVTQTPSHQVTQMGQEVILRCVPISNHLYFYWYRQILGQKVEFLVSFYNNEISEKSEIFDDQFSVERPDGSNFTLKIRSTKLEDSAMYFCASSYETGVVQYFGPGTRLTVT.

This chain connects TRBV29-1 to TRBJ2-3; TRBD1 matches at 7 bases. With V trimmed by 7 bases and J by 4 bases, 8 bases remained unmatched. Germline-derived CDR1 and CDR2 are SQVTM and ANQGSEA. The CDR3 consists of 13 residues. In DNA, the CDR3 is TGCAGCGCAGACAGGGTACGGGCAGATACGCAGTATTTT. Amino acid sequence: CSADRVRADTQYF.

CDR3 nucleotide sequence: TGTGCCAGCAGCCAAGCTAGCGGGGGTTACGAGCAGTACTTC. The encoded protein is CASSQASGGYEQYF. The chain joins TRBV3-1 (or the pseudogene TRBV3-2) to TRBJ2-7; 10 bases are shared with TRBD2. Germline loops: CDR1 LGHDT, CDR2 YNNKEL (reference sequence). CDR3 length: 14 amino acids. Trimming removed 1 base from V and 4 bases from J; junction bases left unmatched: 1.

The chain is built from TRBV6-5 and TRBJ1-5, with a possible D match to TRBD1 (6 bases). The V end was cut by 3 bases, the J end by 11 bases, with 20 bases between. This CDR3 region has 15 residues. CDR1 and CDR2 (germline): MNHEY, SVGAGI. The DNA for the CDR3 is TGTGCCAGCAGTTATACGGGGGGGGGCACCGAGGCCCAGCATTTT. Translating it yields CASSYTGGGTEAQHF.

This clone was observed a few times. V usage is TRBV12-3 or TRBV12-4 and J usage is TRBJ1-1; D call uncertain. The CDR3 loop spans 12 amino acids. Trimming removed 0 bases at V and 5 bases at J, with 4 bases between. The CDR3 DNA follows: TGTGCCAGCAGTTTAGCCGGGACTGAAGCTTTCTTT. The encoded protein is CASSLAGTEAFF.

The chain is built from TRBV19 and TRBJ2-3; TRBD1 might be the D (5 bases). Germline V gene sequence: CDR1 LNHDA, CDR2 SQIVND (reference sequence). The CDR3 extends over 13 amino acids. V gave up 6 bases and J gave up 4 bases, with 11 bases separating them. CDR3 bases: TGTGCCAGTAGGACAGTACAGGCAGATACGCAGTATTTT. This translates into CASRTVQADTQYF.

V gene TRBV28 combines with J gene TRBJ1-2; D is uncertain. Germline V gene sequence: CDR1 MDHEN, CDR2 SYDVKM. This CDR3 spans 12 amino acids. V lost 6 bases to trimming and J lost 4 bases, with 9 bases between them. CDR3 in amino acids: CASSPPGYGYTF. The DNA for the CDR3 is TGTGCCAGCAGCCCTCCAGGCTATGGCTACACCTTC.